These 19 T cell receptor beta chains were sequenced from one sample in a study of T cells in Graves' hyperthyroidism and ophthalmopathy. Amplified TCR beta CDR3 regions came from RNA transcripts. TCR CDR3 regions were first amplified by RT-PCR with HTBI primers. MiXCR, run by TCRdb on the multiplex PCR reads, gives a single entry per CDR3 protein. The data contain about 290,000 distinct CDR3 sequences, over 15% of them singletons. Sequenced input: blood. Receptor source: a woman aged 55-70 years with Graves' ophthalmopathy.

This clonotype showed up just a few times. The V gene is TRBV29-1, the J gene TRBJ2-5; TRBD2 agrees at 8 bases. Trimming at V came to 4 bases and at J to 5 bases, leaving 9 bases not matched to a gene. The CDR3 is made up of 14 amino acids. The germline gives CDR1 SQVTM, CDR2 ANQGSEA. CDR3 nucleotide sequence: TGCAGCGTTGTGTTCGGGGGGGCCAGGGAGACCCAGTACTTC. Its translation: CSVVFGGARETQYF.

This clonotype was seen only a few times. This chain connects TRBV7-9 to TRBJ2-7; D remains unclear. The CDR3 is 14 amino acids. The germline V gene encodes CDR1 SEHNR and CDR2 FQNEAQ (reference sequence). V gave up 3 bases and J gave up 0 bases, with 9 bases separating them. CDR3 protein: CASSFDWSSYEQYF. CDR3 nucleotide sequence: TGTGCCAGCAGCTTTGACTGGAGCTCCTACGAGCAGTACTTC.

V is TRBV7-2 and J is TRBJ1-1, with D unresolved. The V and J ends lost 6 bases and 6 bases respectively, with 17 bases between them. Germline V gene sequence: CDR1 SGHTA, CDR2 FQGNSA. This CDR3 region has 14 residues. The CDR3 nucleotides are TGTGCCAGCAGTGCGCGGGGAAGCTCCGCTGAAGCTTTCTTT. Its protein product is CASSARGSSAEAFF.

Many counts were recorded for this clonotype. The rearrangement links TRBV20-1 to TRBJ1-1, with TRBD1 matching over 7 bases. After removal of 3 bases from V and 0 bases from J, the junction contained 10 bases not matched to a gene. This CDR3 is 16 amino acids long. Germline assignment: CDR1 DFQATT and CDR2 SNEGSKA (reference sequence). The DNA for the CDR3 is TGCAGTGCTAGCCCAAACAGGGGAGGAATGAACACTGAAGCTTTCTTT. This translates into CSASPNRGGMNTEAFF.

This clonotype has at least ten counts. CDR3 sequence reads: CASSAGRTYEQYF. The CDR3 DNA follows: TGCGCCAGCAGCGCCGGACGGACCTACGAGCAGTACTTC. The chain recombines TRBV5-1 with TRBJ2-7; D remains ambiguous. The V end was cut by 4 bases, the J end by 2 bases, with 10 bases between. Germline V CDR1 and CDR2: SGHRS, YFSETQ. The CDR3 has 13 amino acids.

This clonotype has a count of ten or more. The chain links TRBV7-2 to TRBJ2-5, with 8 bases fitting TRBD2. The CDR3 runs to 19 residues. CDR1 is SGHTA, CDR2 FQGNSA, per germline. V shed 1 base, J shed 1 base, and the junction held 14 bases outside the gene matches. CDR3 bases: TGTGCCAGCAGCTTAGGTCCCTCAACAGCTACTAGCGGCCAAGAGACCCAGTACTTC. Its protein is CASSLGPSTATSGQETQYF.

This clonotype was recorded many times. The CDR3: CASSLALGRGRTYEQYF. CDR3 sequence (DNA): TGTGCCAGCAGCTTAGCGTTGGGCAGGGGGAGAACCTACGAGCAGTACTTC. The V and J genes are TRBV7-8 and TRBJ2-7; 7 bases align to TRBD1. Germline loops: CDR1 SGHVS, CDR2 FQNEAQ. This CDR3 has 17 amino acids. V dropped 0 bases and J dropped 2; count of bases not matched to a gene: 10. Full variable domain (outside the CDR3, taken from reference TRBV7-8 and TRBJ2-7): GAGVSQSPRYKVAKRGQDVALRCDPISGHVSLFWYQQALGQGPEFLTYFQNEAQLDKSGLPSDRFFAERPEGSVSTLKIQRTQQEDSAVYLCASSLALGRGRTYEQYFGPGTRLTVT.

This clonotype has a count of ten or more. The J gene is TRBJ2-2, the V gene TRBV27; D not resolved. V lost 6 bases and J lost 1, with 9 bases in between. The length of the CDR3 is 14 residues. CDR1 is MNHEY, CDR2 SMNVEV, per germline (reference sequence). The chain's CDR3 is CASSFTRNTGELFF. CDR3 nucleotides: TGTGCCAGCAGCTTCACCAGGAACACCGGGGAGCTGTTTTTT.

This clonotype was seen more than once but under ten times. The chain joins TRBV5-1 to TRBJ2-1; TRBD2 agrees at 11 bases. Germline loops: CDR1 SGHRS, CDR2 YFSETQ. The CDR3 is made up of 16 amino acids. J was trimmed by 2 bases and V by 4 bases; bases with no gene match: 5. The CDR3 coding sequence is TGCGCCAGCAGCCACGGGACTAGCGGACCCTACAATGAGCAGTTCTTC. Translating gives CASSHGTSGPYNEQFF.

This clonotype was detected ten times or more. The chain recombines TRBV28 with TRBJ2-1, with D possibly being TRBD1 (6 bases). The CDR3 loop spans 15 amino acids. Trimming stripped 2 bases from V and 2 bases from J, with 10 bases between. The germline gives CDR1 MDHEN, CDR2 SYDVKM. CDR3 nucleotides: TGTGCCAGCAGTTTACGTCAGGGGACCTACAATGAGCAGTTCTTC. It specifies CASSLRQGTYNEQFF.

The count of this clonotype is one. With a much larger clone just one base away, this may be a read error. The chain couples TRBV18 to TRBJ1-2; D not certain. In germline, CDR1 is KGHSH, CDR2 LQKENI. V lost 8 bases to trimming and J lost 7 bases, with 17 bases between them. This CDR3 is built from 13 residues. DNA of the CDR3: TGTGCCAGCCCCGTCGGTCCCGGTGGTGGCTACACCTTC. Protein sequence: CASPVGPGGGYTF.

This clonotype was recorded at least ten times. This CDR3 is CSASPRTNSPLHF. For the CDR3, the DNA is TGCAGTGCTAGCCCCAGGACTAATTCACCCCTCCACTTT. The chain has TRBV20-1 and TRBJ1-6; D not resolved. CDR1 DFQATT and CDR2 SNEGSKA come from the germline V gene (reference sequence). CDR3 length: 13 amino acids. The V end was cut by 3 bases, the J end by 6 bases, with 9 bases between.

In this sample, this clonotype turned up many times. The V gene is TRBV27, the J gene TRBJ2-1; 9 bases match TRBD1. There are 15 residues in the CDR3. CDR1 is MNHEY and CDR2 is SMNVEV in the germline V gene (reference sequence). J was trimmed by 5 bases and V by 5 bases; bases with no gene match: 7. CDR3 DNA: TGTGCCAGCAGTATCGCCGGGACAGGGCACAATGAGCAGTTCTTC. It yields the protein CASSIAGTGHNEQFF.

This rearrangement joins TRBV5-1 to TRBJ2-3; TRBD2 agrees at 7 bases. The CDR3 has 15 residues. Germline lookup yields CDR1 SGHRS and CDR2 YFSETQ. Unmatched junction bases numbered 5, after V lost 0 bases and J lost 4 bases. CDR3 loop: CASSLVEGGSDTQYF. The CDR3 nucleotides are TGCGCCAGCAGCTTGGTCGAGGGAGGGTCAGATACGCAGTATTTT.

Of note for this clonotype: This may stem from a read error, because a much larger clone lies one nucleotide away. The chain is built from TRBV12-3 or TRBV12-4 and TRBJ2-1; D remains ambiguous. Trimming took 9 bases from V and 3 from J, leaving 21 bases between them. This CDR3 contains 16 residues. CDR3 residues: CARTHARTWNYNEQFF. The CDR3 DNA reads TGTGCCAGGACCCATGCACGGACCTGGAACTACAATGAGCAGTTCTTC.

This clonotype was counted between two and nine times. V usage is TRBV6-2 or TRBV6-3 and J usage is TRBJ1-1; D ambiguous. This CDR3 region has 15 residues. The V gene lost 7 bases and the J gene lost 5 bases, with 20 bases spanning the gap. Per germline, CDR1 MNHEY and CDR2 SVGEGT. CDR3: CASNWGFAGETEAFF. For the CDR3, the DNA is TGTGCCAGCAACTGGGGTTTCGCGGGAGAAACTGAAGCTTTCTTT.

Regarding this clonotype: A much more abundant neighbour one base away suggests this may be a read error. The rearrangement joins TRBV7-9 to TRBJ1-4; D is uncertain. The length of the CDR3 is 15 residues. CDR1 is SEHNR and CDR2 is FQNEAQ in the germline V gene (reference sequence). In nucleotides, the CDR3 is TGTGCCAGCAGCTTAGCCGGTGCAACTAGTGAAAAACTGTTTTTT. It encodes CASSLAGATSEKLFF.

This clonotype was found a few times. V usage is TRBV27 and J usage is TRBJ1-5, with D tentatively TRBD1 (5 bases). Trimming left V 3 bases short and J 4 bases short, with 13 bases between. There are 15 residues in the CDR3. Looked up from germline, CDR1 is MNHEY and CDR2 is SMNVEV (reference sequence). The CDR3 here is CASSFGAGNNQPQHF. The CDR3 DNA sequence: TGTGCCAGCAGTTTTGGGGCAGGGAATAATCAGCCCCAGCATTTT.

V gene TRBV15 combines with J gene TRBJ2-7, with D possibly TRBD1 on 5 matching bases. This CDR3 spans 15 amino acids. Germline CDR1 LNHNV, CDR2 YYDKDF (reference sequence). The V and J ends lost 0 bases and 2 bases respectively, with 11 bases between them. CDR3 loop: CATSRERTLAYEQYF. The CDR3 bases are TGTGCCACCAGCAGAGAAAGGACACTTGCCTACGAGCAGTACTTC.